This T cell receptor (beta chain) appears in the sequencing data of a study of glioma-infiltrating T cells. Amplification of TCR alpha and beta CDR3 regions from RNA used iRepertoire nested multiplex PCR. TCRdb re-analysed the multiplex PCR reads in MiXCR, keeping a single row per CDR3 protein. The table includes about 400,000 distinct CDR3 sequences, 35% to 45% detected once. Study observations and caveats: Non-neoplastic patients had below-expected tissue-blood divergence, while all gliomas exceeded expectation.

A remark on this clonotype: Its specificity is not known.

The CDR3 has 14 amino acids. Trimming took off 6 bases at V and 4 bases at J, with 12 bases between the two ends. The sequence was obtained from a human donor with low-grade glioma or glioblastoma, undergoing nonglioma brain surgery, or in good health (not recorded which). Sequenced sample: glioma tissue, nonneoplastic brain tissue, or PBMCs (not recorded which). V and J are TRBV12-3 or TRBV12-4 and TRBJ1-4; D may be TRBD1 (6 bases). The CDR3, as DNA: TGTGCCAGCAGAAACCGGGGGCTTAATGAAAAACTGTTTTTT. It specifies CASRNRGLNEKLFF.